The 22 T cell receptor beta chains below all came from one sample that was sequenced in a study of shared T cell receptors in the human thymus. Assay used: immunoSEQ multiplex PCR; TCRdb lists only in-frame clones, some missing. Seen here are some 700,000 clones, 75% to 90% observed once, and the top ten hold roughly 0.01%. This sample was also put to use in a study of human thymus T cells.

The sample was thymocytes. Receptor source: a girl under three years old with a congenital heart defect.

This clone was seen a handful of times. The chain has TRBV19 and TRBJ1-1; D is perhaps TRBD1 (5 bases). The CDR3 runs 15 residues. Germline V gene lookup returns CDR1 LNHDA and CDR2 SQIVND (reference sequence). V lost 5 bases and J lost 5, with 18 bases in between. The CDR3 loop is CASSAPSGGETEAFF. The CDR3 bases are TGTGCCAGTAGTGCCCCCTCGGGGGGGGAGACTGAAGCTTTCTTT.

Only a few counts were recorded for this clone. This chain links TRBV28 with TRBJ2-3, with D tentatively TRBD2 (6 bases). The length of the CDR3 is 14 residues. With 6 bases removed from V and 6 bases from J, the gap between germline ends came to 16 bases. Germline CDR1 is MDHEN and CDR2 is SYDVKM. CDR3 bases: TGTGCCAGCAGCCTAGGGGCGGGGAGGGATACGCAGTATTTT. Its protein product is CASSLGAGRDTQYF.

This chain uses TRBV6-1 with TRBJ1-1; D unresolved. V was clipped by 10 bases and J by 12 bases, with 9 bases between them. The CDR3 is made up of 8 amino acids. Germline CDR1 MNHNS, CDR2 SASEGT. The CDR3 sequence: CAMRRTFF. The DNA for the CDR3 is TGTGCCATGAGGAGGACTTTCTTT.

This chain uses TRBV4-1 with TRBJ2-7, with TRBD2 identical over 8 bases. Germline V gene data show CDR1 as MGHRA and CDR2 as YSYEKL. CDR3 length: 19 residues. The junction had 18 bases not matched to a gene; V was cut back by 0 bases and J by 5 bases. In DNA form, the CDR3 reads TGCGCCAGCAGCCAAGAGAGGGGCGATCGGGGGGGCAAATCGGACGAGCAGTACTTC. Its translation is CASSQERGDRGGKSDEQYF.

The CDR3 DNA reads as TGTGCCAGCAGCCATGTGGGGGAGGCGAACACTGAAGCTTTCTTT. Translation gives CASSHVGEANTEAFF. V gene TRBV28 combines with J gene TRBJ1-1; possibly TRBD1 for D (5 bases). Germline CDR1 and CDR2: MDHEN and SYDVKM. This CDR3 spans 15 amino acids. V dropped 6 bases and J dropped 1 base, with 15 bases sitting between them. The full variable domain, in which reference TRBV28 and TRBJ1-1 provide the parts outside the CDR3, is DVKVTQSSRYLVKRTGEKVFLECVQDMDHENMFWYRQDPGLGLRLIYFSYDVKMKEKGDIPEGYSVSREKKERFSLILESASTNQTSMYLCASSHVGEANTEAFFGQGTRLTVV.

V usage is TRBV19 and J usage is TRBJ1-3; the D is unclear. V was pared by 2 bases and J by 4 bases, with 18 bases between. The CDR3 length is 17 residues. Germline CDR1 is LNHDA and CDR2 is SQIVND (reference sequence). In nucleotides, the CDR3 is TGTGCCAGTAGTATACTGGGCTTTGCGACCTCGGGAAACACCATATATTTT. Residues: CASSILGFATSGNTIYF.

The V and J genes are TRBV19 and TRBJ1-6, with D unresolved. The CDR3 covers 13 residues. V gave up 5 bases and J gave up 8 bases, with 10 bases separating them. Germline-derived CDR1 and CDR2 are LNHDA and SQIVND (reference sequence). The CDR3 spells CASSLFADSPLHF. The CDR3 coding sequence is TGTGCCAGTAGTTTATTTGCGGATTCACCCCTCCACTTT.

This chain connects TRBV7-9 to TRBJ1-1; TRBD1 aligns across 8 bases. Germline loops: CDR1 SEHNR, CDR2 FQNEAQ (reference sequence). The trim removed 4 bases at V and 4 bases at J, leaving 14 bases unmatched. This CDR3 contains 17 residues. CDR3 in amino acids: CASSSGRPTGVFTEAFF. The CDR3 DNA follows: TGTGCCAGCAGCTCCGGGCGGCCGACAGGGGTCTTCACTGAAGCTTTCTTT.

This clone was counted once. The chain's CDR3 is CASSQIPSGGVPKNEQFF. The DNA of the CDR3 is TGTGCCAGCTCACAGATACCTAGCGGGGGTGTACCCAAGAATGAGCAGTTCTTC. The chain uses TRBV18 and TRBJ2-1; 10 bases map to TRBD2. J gave up 7 bases and V 4 bases, and 16 bases lay outside the gene matches. The CDR3 contains 18 residues. CDR1 KGHSH and CDR2 LQKENI come from the germline V gene.

The CDR3 reads CASSLQQGAYGYTF. For the CDR3, the DNA is TGTGCCAGCAGCTTACAACAGGGGGCCTATGGCTACACCTTC. V and J are TRBV28 and TRBJ1-2; the match to TRBD1 covers 9 bases. Trimming at V came to 6 bases and at J to 4 bases, leaving 6 bases not matched to a gene. The CDR3 contains 14 residues. Germline assignment: CDR1 MDHEN and CDR2 SYDVKM.

This clone was observed a handful of times. J is TRBJ1-2 and V is TRBV30; TRBD1 aligns across 8 bases. In germline, CDR1 is GTSNPN, CDR2 SVGIG (reference sequence). The CDR3 has 16 residues. The V gene end was trimmed by 0 bases and the J gene end by 8 bases; junction bases not matched to a gene: 14. This CDR3 reads CAWSVLATGATRGYTF. CDR3 sequence (DNA): TGTGCCTGGAGTGTACTAGCGACAGGGGCTACGCGAGGCTACACCTTC.

The chain carries TRBV28 and TRBJ1-5, with a possible D match to TRBD1 (5 bases). The CDR3 length is 14 residues. Germline CDR1 and CDR2: MDHEN and SYDVKM. Trimming removed 3 bases at V and 9 bases at J, with 15 bases between. DNA for the CDR3: TGTGCCAGCAGTTTCGGGACCGGGGGACGGCCCCAGCATTTT. As protein: CASSFGTGGRPQHF. Based on the CDR3 plus reference TRBV28 and TRBJ1-5, the full variable domain is DVKVTQSSRYLVKRTGEKVFLECVQDMDHENMFWYRQDPGLGLRLIYFSYDVKMKEKGDIPEGYSVSREKKERFSLILESASTNQTSMYLCASSFGTGGRPQHFGDGTRLSIL.

The V gene is TRBV18, the J gene TRBJ1-5; D is perhaps TRBD1 (6 bases). V was pared by 2 bases and J by 0 bases, with 11 bases between. The CDR3 has 16 residues. Germline V CDR1 and CDR2: KGHSH, LQKENI. CDR3 sequence: CASSPWTAYSNQPQHF. The CDR3 DNA reads as TGTGCCAGCTCACCATGGACAGCTTATAGCAATCAGCCCCAGCATTTT.

The genes are TRBV5-1 and TRBJ2-5; 8 bases are shared with TRBD2. V dropped 3 bases and J dropped 1; count of bases not matched to a gene: 8. The V gene's germline CDR1 is SGHRS and CDR2 YFSETQ. The CDR3 sequence is 16 residues long. CDR3 sequence reads: CASSSGERGTQETQYF. DNA for the CDR3: TGCGCCAGCAGCTCTGGGGAGCGGGGGACCCAAGAGACCCAGTACTTC.

V is TRBV5-1 and J is TRBJ1-2; a weak D match, TRBD1 (6 bases). Germline V gives CDR1 SGHRS, CDR2 YFSETQ. V lost 1 base and J 7 bases, leaving 17 bases between the germline ends. This CDR3 has 15 residues. The CDR3 nucleotides are TGCGCCAGCAGCTTGCTGGGGACATTCTCGAGTGGCTACACCTTC. It is translated as CASSLLGTFSSGYTF. Supplemented by reference TRBV5-1 and TRBJ1-2, the full variable domain reads KAGVTQTPRYLIKTRGQQVTLSCSPISGHRSVSWYQQTPGQGLQFLFEYFSETQRNKGNFPGRFSGRQFSNSRSEMNVSTLELGDSALYLCASSLLGTFSSGYTFGSGTRLTVV.

The J gene is TRBJ2-2, the V gene TRBV10-3; D might be TRBD2 (6 bases). The germline gives CDR1 ENHRY, CDR2 SYGVKD. This CDR3 has 16 amino acids. Deletions cut 8 bases from V and 5 bases from J, with 21 bases between. The CDR3 DNA sequence: TGTGCCATCGGAATCGGTGGCTGGAGGGGTACCGGGGAGCTGTTTTTT. Translating it yields CAIGIGGWRGTGELFF.

The V and J genes are TRBV6-4 and TRBJ1-5; 7 positions match TRBD1. The CDR3 is 13 residues long. Losses at the gene ends were 5 bases for V and 6 bases for J; bases not matched to a gene: 4. CDR1 and CDR2 from the germline V gene are MRHNA and SNTAGT. CDR3 sequence (DNA): TGTGCCAGCAGTATATACAGGGGTCAGCCCCAGCATTTT. Translation gives CASSIYRGQPQHF.

V gene TRBV11-3 combines with J gene TRBJ2-1, with TRBD2 as a possible D gene (5 bases). The germline CDR1 and CDR2 sequences are SGHNT and YENEEA. CDR3 length: 13 amino acids. Trimming removed 5 bases at V and 8 bases at J, with 13 bases between. The CDR3 loop is CASSPTGVHEQFF. The CDR3 coding sequence is TGTGCCAGCAGCCCGACCGGGGTACATGAGCAGTTCTTC.

The chain has TRBV5-1 and TRBJ2-3; 11 bases fit TRBD1. Looked up from germline, CDR1 is SGHRS and CDR2 is YFSETQ. J lost 2 bases, V lost 4 bases, and 9 bases had no gene match. This CDR3 is 17 amino acids long. CDR3 loop: CASSVGQGAKVTDTQYF. The CDR3 DNA reads TGCGCCAGCAGCGTAGGACAGGGGGCGAAGGTCACAGATACGCAGTATTTT. Combining the CDR3 with reference TRBV5-1 and TRBJ2-3 gives the whole variable domain KAGVTQTPRYLIKTRGQQVTLSCSPISGHRSVSWYQQTPGQGLQFLFEYFSETQRNKGNFPGRFSGRQFSNSRSEMNVSTLELGDSALYLCASSVGQGAKVTDTQYFGPGTRLTVL.

V gene TRBV2 combines with J gene TRBJ2-5; TRBD1 is a possible D gene (6 bases). V lost 6 bases to trimming and J lost 5 bases, with 19 bases between them. The CDR3 is 15 residues long. The V gene's germline CDR1 is SNHLY and CDR2 FYNNEI. CDR3 amino acids: CASRRTVRGWETQYF. DNA of the CDR3: TGTGCCAGCAGAAGGACAGTTAGGGGTTGGGAGACCCAGTACTTC.

The chain recombines TRBV5-1 with TRBJ2-3, with TRBD2 as a possible D gene (6 bases). CDR1 SGHRS and CDR2 YFSETQ come from the germline V gene. This CDR3 has 15 residues. Trimming cost V 2 bases and J 0 bases, with 10 bases left between them. CDR3 loop: CASSFTRGSTDTQYF. As DNA, the CDR3 is TGCGCCAGCAGCTTTACCCGGGGGAGCACAGATACGCAGTATTTT.

This rearrangement joins TRBV6-6 to TRBJ1-5; 7 bases map to TRBD1. CDR1 and CDR2 from the germline V gene are MNHNY and SVGAGI (reference sequence). The CDR3 is 14 amino acids. Trimming at V came to 4 bases and at J to 4 bases, leaving 4 bases not matched to a gene. This CDR3 is CASSSGQPNQPQHF. The CDR3 DNA follows: TGTGCCAGCAGTTCGGGACAGCCTAATCAGCCCCAGCATTTT.